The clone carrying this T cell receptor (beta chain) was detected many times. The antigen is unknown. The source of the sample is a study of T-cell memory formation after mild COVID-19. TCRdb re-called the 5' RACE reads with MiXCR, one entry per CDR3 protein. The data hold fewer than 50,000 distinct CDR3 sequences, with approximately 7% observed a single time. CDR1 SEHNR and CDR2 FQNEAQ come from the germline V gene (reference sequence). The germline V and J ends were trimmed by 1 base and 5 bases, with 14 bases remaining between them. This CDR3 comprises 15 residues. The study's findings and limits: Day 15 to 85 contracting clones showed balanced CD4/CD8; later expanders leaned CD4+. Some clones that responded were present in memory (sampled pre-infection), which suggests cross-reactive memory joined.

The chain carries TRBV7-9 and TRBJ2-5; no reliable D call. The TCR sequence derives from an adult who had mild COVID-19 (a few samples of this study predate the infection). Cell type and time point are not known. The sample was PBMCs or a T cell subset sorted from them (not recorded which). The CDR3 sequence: CASSLETIRSETQYF. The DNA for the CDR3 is TGTGCCAGCAGCTTAGAAACAATCAGGAGTGAGACCCAGTACTTC.